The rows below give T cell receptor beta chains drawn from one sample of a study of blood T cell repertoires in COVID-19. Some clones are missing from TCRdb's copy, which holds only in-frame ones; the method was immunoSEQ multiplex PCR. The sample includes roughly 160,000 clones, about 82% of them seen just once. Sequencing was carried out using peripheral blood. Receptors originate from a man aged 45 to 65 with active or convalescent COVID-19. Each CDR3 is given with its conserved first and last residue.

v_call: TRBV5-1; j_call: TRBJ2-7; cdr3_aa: CASGWTGGLEQYF
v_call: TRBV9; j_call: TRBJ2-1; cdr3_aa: CASSVSGSSYNEQFF
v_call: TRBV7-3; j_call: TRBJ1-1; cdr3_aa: CASSLGQGRTEAFF
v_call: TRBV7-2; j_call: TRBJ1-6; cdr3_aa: CASSQLGQGDSPLHF
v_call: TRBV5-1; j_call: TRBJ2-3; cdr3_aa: CASSLYGNTDTQYF
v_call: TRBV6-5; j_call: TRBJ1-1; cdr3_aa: CASSPKLDTEAFF
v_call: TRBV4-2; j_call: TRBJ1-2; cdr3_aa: CASSHSTYGYTF
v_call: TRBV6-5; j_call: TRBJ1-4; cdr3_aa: CASRTGGEGEKLFF
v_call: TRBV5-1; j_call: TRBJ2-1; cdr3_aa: CASSLGLGSYNEQFF
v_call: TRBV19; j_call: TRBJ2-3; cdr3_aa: CASTNPGLAGADTQYF
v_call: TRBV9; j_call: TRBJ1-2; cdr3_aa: CASSVGRSYGYTF
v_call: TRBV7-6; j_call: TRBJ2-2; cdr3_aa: CASSQSGGAGELFF
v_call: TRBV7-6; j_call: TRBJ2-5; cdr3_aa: CASSSGRTSGVSQYF
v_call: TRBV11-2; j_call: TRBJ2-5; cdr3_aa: CASSLQGLETQYF
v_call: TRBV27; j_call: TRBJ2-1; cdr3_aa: CASSHRDRDGEQFF
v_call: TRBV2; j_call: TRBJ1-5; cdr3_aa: CASSEQVSNQPQHF
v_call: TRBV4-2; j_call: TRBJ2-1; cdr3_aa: CASSQERLAGYEQFF
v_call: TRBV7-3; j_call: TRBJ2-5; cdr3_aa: CASSLGTRGSTQYF
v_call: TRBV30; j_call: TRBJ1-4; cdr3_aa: CAWAGQGAQSREKLFF
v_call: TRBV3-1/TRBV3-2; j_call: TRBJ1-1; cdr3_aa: CASSQGTGQAFF
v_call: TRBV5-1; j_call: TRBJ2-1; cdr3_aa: CASSASPTGSYNEQFF
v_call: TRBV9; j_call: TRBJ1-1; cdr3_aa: CASSVIPENTEAFF
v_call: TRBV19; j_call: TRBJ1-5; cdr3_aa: CASSPLPSGRSNQPQHF
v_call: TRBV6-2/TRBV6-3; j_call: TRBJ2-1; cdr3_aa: CASSSSRDLGSEQFF
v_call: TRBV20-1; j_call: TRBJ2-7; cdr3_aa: CSARSGHEQYF
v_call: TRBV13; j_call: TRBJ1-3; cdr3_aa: CASSLRDREGAIYF
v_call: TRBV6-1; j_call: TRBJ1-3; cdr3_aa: CASSETGSGNTIYF
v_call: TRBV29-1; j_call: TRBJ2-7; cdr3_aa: CSVEEGTGVEQYF
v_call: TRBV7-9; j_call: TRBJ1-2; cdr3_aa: CASSSGTGGDFGYTF
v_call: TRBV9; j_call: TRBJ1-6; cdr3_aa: CASSPDNSPLHF
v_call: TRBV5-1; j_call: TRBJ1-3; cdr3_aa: CASSLGGGGPFSGNTIYF
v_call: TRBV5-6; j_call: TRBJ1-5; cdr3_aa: CASSQWTGRTQPQHF
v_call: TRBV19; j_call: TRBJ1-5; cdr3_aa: CASSIVGGGQPQHF
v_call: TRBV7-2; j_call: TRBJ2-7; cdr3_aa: CASSSDFSSYEQYF
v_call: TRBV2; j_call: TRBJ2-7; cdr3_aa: CASSDVLGQGAYEQYF
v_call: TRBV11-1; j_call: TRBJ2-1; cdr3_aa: CASSLEGTSGYNEQFF
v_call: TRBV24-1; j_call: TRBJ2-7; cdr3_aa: CATSDSRAGYEQYF